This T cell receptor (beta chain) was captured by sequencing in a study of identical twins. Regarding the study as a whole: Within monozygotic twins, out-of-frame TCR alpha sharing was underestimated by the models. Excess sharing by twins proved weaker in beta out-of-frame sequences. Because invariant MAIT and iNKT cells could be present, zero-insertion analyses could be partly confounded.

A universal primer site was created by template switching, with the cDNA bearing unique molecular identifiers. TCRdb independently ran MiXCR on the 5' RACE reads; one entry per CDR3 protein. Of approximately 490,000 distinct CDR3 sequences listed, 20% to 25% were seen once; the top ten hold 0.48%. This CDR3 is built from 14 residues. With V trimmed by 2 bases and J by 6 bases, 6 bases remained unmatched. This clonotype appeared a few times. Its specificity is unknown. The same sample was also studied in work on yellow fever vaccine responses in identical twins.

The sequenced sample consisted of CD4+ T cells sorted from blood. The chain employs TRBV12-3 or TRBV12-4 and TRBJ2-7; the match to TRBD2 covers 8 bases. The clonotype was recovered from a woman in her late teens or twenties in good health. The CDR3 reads CASSLTSGYVEQYF. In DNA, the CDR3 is TGTGCCAGCAGTTTAACTAGCGGTTACGTCGAGCAGTACTTC.